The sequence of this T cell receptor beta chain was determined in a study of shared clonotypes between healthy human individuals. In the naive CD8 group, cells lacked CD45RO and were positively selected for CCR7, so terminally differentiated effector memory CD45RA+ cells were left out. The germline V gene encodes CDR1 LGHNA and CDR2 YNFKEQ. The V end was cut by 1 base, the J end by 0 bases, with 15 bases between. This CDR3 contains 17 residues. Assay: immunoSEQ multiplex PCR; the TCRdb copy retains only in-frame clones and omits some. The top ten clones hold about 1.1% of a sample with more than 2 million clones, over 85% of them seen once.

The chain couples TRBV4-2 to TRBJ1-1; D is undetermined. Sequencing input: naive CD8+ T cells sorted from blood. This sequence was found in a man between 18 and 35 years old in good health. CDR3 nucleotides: TGTGCCAGCAGCCAAGTGGCCCCAGCGGGGATGAACACTGAAGCTTTCTTT. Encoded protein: CASSQVAPAGMNTEAFF.